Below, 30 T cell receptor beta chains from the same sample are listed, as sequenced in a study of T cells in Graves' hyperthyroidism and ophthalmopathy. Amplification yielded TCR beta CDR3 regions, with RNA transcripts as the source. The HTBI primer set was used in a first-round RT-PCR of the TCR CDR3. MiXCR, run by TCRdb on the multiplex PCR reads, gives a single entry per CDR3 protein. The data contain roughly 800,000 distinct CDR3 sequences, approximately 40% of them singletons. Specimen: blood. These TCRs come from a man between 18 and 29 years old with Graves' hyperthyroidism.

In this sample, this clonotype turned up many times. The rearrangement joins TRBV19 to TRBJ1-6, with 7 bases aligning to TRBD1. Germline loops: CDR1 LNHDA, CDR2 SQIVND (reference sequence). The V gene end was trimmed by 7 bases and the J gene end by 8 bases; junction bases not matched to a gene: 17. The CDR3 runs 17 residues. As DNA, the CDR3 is TGTGCCAGTACCGCAATACCGGGACAGCTCTACGATTCACCCCTCCACTTT. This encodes CASTAIPGQLYDSPLHF. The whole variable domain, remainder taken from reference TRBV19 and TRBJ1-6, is DGGITQSPKYLFRKEGQNVTLSCEQNLNHDAMYWYRQDPGQGLRLIYYSQIVNDFQKGDIAEGYSVSREKKESFPLTVTSAQKNPTAFYLCASTAIPGQLYDSPLHFGNGTRLTVT.

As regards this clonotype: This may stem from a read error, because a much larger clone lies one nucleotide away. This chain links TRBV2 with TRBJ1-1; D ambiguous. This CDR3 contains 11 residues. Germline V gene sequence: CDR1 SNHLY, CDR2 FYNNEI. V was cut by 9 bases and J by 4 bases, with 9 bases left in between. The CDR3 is CARAMSTEAFF. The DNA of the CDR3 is TGTGCCAGGGCCATGAGCACTGAAGCTTTCTTT.

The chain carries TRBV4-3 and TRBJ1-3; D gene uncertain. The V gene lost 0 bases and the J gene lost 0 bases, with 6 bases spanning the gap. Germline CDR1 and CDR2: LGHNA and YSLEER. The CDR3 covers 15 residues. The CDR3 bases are TGCGCCAGCAGCCAAGATCTCAACTCTGGAAACACCATATATTTT. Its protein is CASSQDLNSGNTIYF.

The CDR3 protein is CASSLRDREGYGYTF. The CDR3 DNA reads TGTGCCAGCAGTTTGCGGGACAGGGAAGGCTATGGCTACACCTTC. This chain joins TRBV12-3 or TRBV12-4 and TRBJ1-2; TRBD1 matches at 9 bases. After removal of 3 bases from V and 4 bases from J, the junction contained 6 bases not matched to a gene. The CDR3 covers 15 residues.

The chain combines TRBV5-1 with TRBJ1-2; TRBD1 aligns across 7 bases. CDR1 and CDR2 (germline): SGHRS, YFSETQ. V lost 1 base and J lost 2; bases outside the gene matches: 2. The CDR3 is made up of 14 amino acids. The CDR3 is CASSLTGVNYGYTF. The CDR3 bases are TGCGCCAGCAGCTTGACAGGGGTGAACTATGGCTACACCTTC. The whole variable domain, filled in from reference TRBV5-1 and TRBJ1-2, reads KAGVTQTPRYLIKTRGQQVTLSCSPISGHRSVSWYQQTPGQGLQFLFEYFSETQRNKGNFPGRFSGRQFSNSRSEMNVSTLELGDSALYLCASSLTGVNYGYTFGSGTRLTVV.

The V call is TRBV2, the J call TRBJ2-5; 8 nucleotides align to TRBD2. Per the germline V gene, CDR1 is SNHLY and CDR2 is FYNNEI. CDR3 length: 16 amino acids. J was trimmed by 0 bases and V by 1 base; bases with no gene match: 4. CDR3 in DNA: TGTGCCAGCAGTGAAGGGACTAGCCTATACCAAGAGACCCAGTACTTC. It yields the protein CASSEGTSLYQETQYF. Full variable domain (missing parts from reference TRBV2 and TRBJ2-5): EPEVTQTPSHQVTQMGQEVILRCVPISNHLYFYWYRQILGQKVEFLVSFYNNEISEKSEIFDDQFSVERPDGSNFTLKIRSTKLEDSAMYFCASSEGTSLYQETQYFGPGTRLLVL.

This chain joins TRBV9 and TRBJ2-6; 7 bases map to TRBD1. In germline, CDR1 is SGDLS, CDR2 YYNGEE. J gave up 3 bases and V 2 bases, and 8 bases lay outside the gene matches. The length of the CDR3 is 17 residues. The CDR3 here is CASSVDRASNGANVLTF. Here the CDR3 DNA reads TGTGCCAGCAGCGTCGACAGGGCCTCTAATGGGGCCAACGTCCTGACTTTC.

This CDR3 reads CSVGAGGRETQYF. CDR3 DNA sequence: TGCAGCGTTGGAGCGGGCGGGCGAGAGACCCAGTACTTC. The genes are TRBV29-1 and TRBJ2-5; a weak D match, TRBD2 (6 bases). Germline assignment: CDR1 SQVTM and CDR2 ANQGSEA. The CDR3 extends over 13 amino acids. The V and J ends lost 4 bases and 4 bases respectively, with 13 bases between them.

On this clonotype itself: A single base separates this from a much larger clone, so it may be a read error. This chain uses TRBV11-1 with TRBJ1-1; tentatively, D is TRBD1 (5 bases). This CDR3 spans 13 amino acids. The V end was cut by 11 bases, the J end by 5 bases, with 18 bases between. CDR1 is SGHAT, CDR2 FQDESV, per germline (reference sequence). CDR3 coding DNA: TGTGCCTGTAGGGACGGACGGGAAACTGAAGCTTTCTTT. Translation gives CACRDGRETEAFF.

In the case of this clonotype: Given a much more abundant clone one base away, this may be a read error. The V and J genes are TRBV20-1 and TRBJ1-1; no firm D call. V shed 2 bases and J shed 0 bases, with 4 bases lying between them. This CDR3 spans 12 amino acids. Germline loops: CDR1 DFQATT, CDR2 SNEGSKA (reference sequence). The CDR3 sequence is CSARKLNTEAFF. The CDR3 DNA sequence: TGCAGTGCTAGAAAACTGAACACTGAAGCTTTCTTT.

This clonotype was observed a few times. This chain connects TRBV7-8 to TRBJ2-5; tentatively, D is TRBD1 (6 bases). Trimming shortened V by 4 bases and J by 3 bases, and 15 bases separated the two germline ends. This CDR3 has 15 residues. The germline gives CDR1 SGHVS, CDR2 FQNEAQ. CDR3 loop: CASSSPGHSEETQYF. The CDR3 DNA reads TGTGCCAGCAGCTCCCCGGGACACAGTGAAGAGACCCAGTACTTC.

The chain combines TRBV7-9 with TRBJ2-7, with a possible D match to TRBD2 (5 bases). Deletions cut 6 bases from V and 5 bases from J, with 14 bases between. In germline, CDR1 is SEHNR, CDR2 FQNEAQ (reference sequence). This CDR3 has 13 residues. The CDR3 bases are TGTGCCAGCAGTCCCCCCTTGCGGGACGAGCAGTACTTC. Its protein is CASSPPLRDEQYF. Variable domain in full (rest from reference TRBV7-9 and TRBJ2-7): DTGVSQNPRHKITKRGQNVTFRCDPISEHNRLYWYRQTLGQGPEFLTYFQNEAQLEKSRLLSDRFSAERPKGSFSTLEIQRTEQGDSAMYLCASSPPLRDEQYFGPGTRLTVT.

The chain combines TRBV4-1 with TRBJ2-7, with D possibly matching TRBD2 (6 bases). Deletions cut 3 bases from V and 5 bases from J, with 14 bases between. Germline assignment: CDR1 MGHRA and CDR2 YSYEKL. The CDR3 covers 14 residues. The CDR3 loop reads CASSHSRGTDEQYF. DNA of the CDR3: TGCGCCAGCAGCCATAGCCGCGGGACCGACGAGCAGTACTTC.

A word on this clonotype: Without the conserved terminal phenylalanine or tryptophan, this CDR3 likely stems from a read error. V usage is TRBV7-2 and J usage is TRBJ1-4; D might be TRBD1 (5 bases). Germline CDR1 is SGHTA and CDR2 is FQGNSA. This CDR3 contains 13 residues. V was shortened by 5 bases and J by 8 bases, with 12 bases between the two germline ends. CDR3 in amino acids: CASSGGADEKLFS. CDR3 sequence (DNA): TGTGCCAGCAGCGGGGGAGCGGACGAAAAACTGTTTTCT.

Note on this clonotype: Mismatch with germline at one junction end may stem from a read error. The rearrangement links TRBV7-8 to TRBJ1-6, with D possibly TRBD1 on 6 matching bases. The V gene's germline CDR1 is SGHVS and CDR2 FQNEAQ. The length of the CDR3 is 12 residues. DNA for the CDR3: TGTGCCAGCAGCCAGAGGGGGGATGCTAGTGACTTT. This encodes CASSQRGDASDF.

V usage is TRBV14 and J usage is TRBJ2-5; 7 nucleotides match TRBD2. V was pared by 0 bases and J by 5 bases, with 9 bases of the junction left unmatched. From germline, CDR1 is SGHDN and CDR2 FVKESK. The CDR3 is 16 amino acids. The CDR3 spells CASSQDPYPGGETQYF. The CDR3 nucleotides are TGTGCCAGCAGCCAAGATCCCTACCCCGGGGGGGAGACCCAGTACTTC. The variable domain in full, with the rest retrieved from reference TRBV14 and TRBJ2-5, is EAGVTQFPSHSVIEKGQTVTLRCDPISGHDNLYWYRRVMGKEIKFLLHFVKESKQDESGMPNNRFLAERTGGTYSTLKVQPAELEDSGVYFCASSQDPYPGGETQYFGPGTRLLVL.

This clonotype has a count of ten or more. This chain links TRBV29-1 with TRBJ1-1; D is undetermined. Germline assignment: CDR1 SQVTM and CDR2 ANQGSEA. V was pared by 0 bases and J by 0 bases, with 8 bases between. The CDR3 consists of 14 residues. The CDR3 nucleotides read TGCAGCGTTGAAGACGGTGGATTGAACACTGAAGCTTTCTTT. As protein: CSVEDGGLNTEAFF.

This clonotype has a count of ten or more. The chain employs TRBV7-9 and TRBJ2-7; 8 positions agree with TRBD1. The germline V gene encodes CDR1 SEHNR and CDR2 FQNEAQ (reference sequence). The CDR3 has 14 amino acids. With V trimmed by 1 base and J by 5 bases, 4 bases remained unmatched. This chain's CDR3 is CASSLGTGSDEQYF. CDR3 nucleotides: TGTGCCAGCAGCTTAGGGACAGGGTCGGACGAGCAGTACTTC.

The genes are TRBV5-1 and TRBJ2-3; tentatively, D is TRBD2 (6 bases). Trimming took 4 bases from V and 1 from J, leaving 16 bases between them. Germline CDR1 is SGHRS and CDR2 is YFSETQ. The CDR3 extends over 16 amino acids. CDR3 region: CASSPRLSGGTDTQYF. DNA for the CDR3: TGCGCCAGCAGCCCGCGCCTTAGCGGAGGCACAGATACGCAGTATTTT.

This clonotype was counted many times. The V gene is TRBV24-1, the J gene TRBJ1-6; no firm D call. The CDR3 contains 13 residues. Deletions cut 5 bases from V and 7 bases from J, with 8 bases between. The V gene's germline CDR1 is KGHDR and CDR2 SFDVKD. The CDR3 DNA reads TGTGCCACCAGTGCCTGGGAGAATTCACCCCTCCACTTT. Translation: CATSAWENSPLHF.

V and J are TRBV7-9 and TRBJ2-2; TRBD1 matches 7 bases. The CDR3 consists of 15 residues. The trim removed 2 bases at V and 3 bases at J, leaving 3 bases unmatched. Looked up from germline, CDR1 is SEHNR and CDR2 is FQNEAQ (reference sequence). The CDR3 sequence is CASSLMQGDTGELFF. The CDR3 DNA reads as TGTGCCAGCAGCTTAATGCAGGGGGACACCGGGGAGCTGTTTTTT.

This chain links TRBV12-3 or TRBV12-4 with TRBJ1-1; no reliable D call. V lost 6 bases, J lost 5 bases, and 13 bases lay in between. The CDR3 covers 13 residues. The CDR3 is CASREAGETEAFF. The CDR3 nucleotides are TGTGCCAGCAGGGAGGCCGGGGAGACTGAAGCTTTCTTT.

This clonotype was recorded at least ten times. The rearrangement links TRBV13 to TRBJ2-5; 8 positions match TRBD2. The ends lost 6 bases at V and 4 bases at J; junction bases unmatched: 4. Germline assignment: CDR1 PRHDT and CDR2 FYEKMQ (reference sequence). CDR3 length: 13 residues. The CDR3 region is CASSGTRRETQYF. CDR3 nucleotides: TGTGCCAGCAGTGGGACTAGGAGAGAGACCCAGTACTTC.

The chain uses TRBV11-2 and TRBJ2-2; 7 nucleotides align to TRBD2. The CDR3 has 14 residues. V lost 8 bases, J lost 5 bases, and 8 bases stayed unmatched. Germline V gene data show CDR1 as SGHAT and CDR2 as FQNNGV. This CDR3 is CASWGGRRTGELFF. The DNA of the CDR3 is TGTGCCAGCTGGGGGGGTAGGAGAACCGGGGAGCTGTTTTTT. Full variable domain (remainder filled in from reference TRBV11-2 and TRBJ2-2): EAGVAQSPRYKIIEKRQSVAFWCNPISGHATLYWYQQILGQGPKLLIQFQNNGVVDDSQLPKDRFSAERLKGVDSTLKIQPAKLEDSAVYLCASWGGRRTGELFFGEGSRLTVL.

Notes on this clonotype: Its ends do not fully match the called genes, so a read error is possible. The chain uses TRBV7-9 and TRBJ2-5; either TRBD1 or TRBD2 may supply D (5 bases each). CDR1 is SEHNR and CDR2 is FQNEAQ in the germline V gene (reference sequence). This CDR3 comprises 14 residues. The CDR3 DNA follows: TGTGCCAGCAGCCGTCCCTTGGGGGAAGAGACCCGGTACTTC. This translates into CASSRPLGEETRYF.

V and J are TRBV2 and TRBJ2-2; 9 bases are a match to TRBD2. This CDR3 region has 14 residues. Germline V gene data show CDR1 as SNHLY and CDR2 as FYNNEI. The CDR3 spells CALAGGRDTGELFF. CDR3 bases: TGTGCTCTCGCGGGGGGGAGGGACACCGGGGAGCTGTTTTTT.

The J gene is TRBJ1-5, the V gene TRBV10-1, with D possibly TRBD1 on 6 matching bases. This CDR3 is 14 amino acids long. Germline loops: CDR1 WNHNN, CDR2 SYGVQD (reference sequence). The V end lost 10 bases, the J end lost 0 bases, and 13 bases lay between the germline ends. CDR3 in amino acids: CATRTAISNQPQHF. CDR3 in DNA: TGCGCCACCCGGACAGCGATTAGCAATCAGCCCCAGCATTTT.

The CDR3 spells CASSSQGGVGETQYF. CDR3 nucleotide sequence: TGTGCCAGCAGCTCCCAGGGGGGTGTCGGGGAGACCCAGTACTTC. The chain carries TRBV12-3 or TRBV12-4 and TRBJ2-5; weak D call: TRBD1 (7 bases). V lost 6 bases and J 5 bases, leaving 19 bases between the germline ends. This CDR3 is 15 amino acids long.

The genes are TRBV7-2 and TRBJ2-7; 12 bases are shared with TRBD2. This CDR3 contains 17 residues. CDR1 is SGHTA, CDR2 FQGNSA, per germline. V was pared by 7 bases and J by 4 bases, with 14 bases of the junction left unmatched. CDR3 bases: TGTGCCAGCATGCCTAGCGGGGGGGCAACCACTTCTTACGAGCAGTACTTC. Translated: CASMPSGGATTSYEQYF.

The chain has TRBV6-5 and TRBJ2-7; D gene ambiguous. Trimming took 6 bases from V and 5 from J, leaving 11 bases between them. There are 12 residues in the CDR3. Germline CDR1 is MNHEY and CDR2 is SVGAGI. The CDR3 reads CASSPTPDEQYF. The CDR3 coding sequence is TGTGCCAGCAGCCCTACCCCCGACGAGCAGTACTTC.